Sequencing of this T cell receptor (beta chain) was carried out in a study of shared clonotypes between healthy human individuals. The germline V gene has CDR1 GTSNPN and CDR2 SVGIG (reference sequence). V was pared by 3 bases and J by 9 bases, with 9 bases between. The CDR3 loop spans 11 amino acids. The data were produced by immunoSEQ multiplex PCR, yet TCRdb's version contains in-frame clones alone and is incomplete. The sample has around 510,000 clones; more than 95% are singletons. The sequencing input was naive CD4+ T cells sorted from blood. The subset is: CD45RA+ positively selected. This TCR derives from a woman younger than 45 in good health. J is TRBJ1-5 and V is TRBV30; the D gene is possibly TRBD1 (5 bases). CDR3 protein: CAWRTGGPQHF. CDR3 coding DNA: TGTGCCTGGAGAACAGGTGGGCCCCAGCATTTT.